The 26 T cell receptor beta chains presented below share a single source sample, sequenced in a study of blood T cell repertoires in COVID-19 (dated by TCRdb to between 2020 and 2021). The method behind the library was the immunoSEQ multiplex PCR assay. TCRdb's version of the immuneACCESS table is confined to in-frame rearrangements and falls short of the full clone set. An unresolved V gene accounts for under half of the shortfall where checked; the remainder is of unknown origin. Within this sample are about 350,000 clones, with roughly 87% of them counted one time only. Together, the top ten hold 2.5% to 3% of the sample. The material sequenced was PBMCs or T cells enriched from blood (not recorded which). These receptors were obtained from a woman in her twenties or thirties who had recovered from COVID-19.

The chain links TRBV5-4 to TRBJ1-1; maybe TRBD1 (5 bases). V was pared by 4 bases and J by 7 bases, with 14 bases between. CDR3 length: 13 residues. In germline, CDR1 is SGHNT, CDR2 YYREEE (reference sequence). This chain's CDR3 is CASSRRGVNEAFF. The CDR3, as DNA: TGTGCCAGCAGCCGGCGGGGGGTTAATGAAGCTTTCTTT.

This chain uses TRBV7-8 with TRBJ2-7; tentative D call: TRBD1 (8 bases). The CDR3 sequence is 15 residues long. Trimming cost V 4 bases and J 1 base, with 14 bases left between them. From germline, CDR1 is SGHVS and CDR2 FQNEAQ. The CDR3 DNA is TGTGCCAGCAGCTGGGGGGGGACAGGTTCCTACGAGCAGTACTTC. The encoded protein is CASSWGGTGSYEQYF.

The chain recombines TRBV21-1 with TRBJ1-1; TRBD1, the table's D call, was not compared with the DNA. TRBV21-1 corresponds to a pseudogene. The CDR3 runs 15 residues. The CDR3 nucleotides read TGTGCCAGCAGCACGCGGACAGGAGGGAACACTGAAGCTTTCTTT. Protein sequence: CASSTRTGGNTEAFF.

The chain carries TRBV19 and TRBJ1-1, with D possibly matching TRBD1 (6 bases). The CDR3 contains 14 residues. V shed 1 base and J shed 0 bases, with 6 bases lying between them. Germline V gene data show CDR1 as LNHDA and CDR2 as SQIVND (reference sequence). The CDR3 spells CASSIGTVNTEAFF. CDR3 sequence (DNA): TGTGCCAGTAGTATAGGGACAGTGAACACTGAAGCTTTCTTT.

The chain combines TRBV12-3 or TRBV12-4 with TRBJ1-5, with 8 positions matching TRBD1. This CDR3 contains 12 residues. Trimming at V came to 6 bases and at J to 16 bases, leaving 11 bases not matched to a gene. The CDR3 nucleotides are TGTGCCAGCAGACCAGACAGGGGTGATATACATTTT. Translating gives CASRPDRGDIHF.

The rearrangement joins TRBV7-8 to TRBJ2-7; 10 nucleotides line up with TRBD1. Germline V gives CDR1 SGHVS, CDR2 FQNEAQ. The length of the CDR3 is 14 residues. With 2 bases clipped from V and 4 bases from J, the junction kept 2 bases outside the gene matches. The CDR3 sequence is CASSLPGQGYEQYF. For the CDR3, the DNA is TGTGCCAGCAGCTTACCGGGACAGGGGTACGAGCAGTACTTC.

The CDR3 nucleotides are TGTGCCAGCAGCACTGGGGCTAGCGGGACCCTCAGGGGTTACTTC. It is translated as CASSTGASGTLRGYF. V usage is TRBV5-6 and J usage is TRBJ2-7, with 9 bases aligning to TRBD2. V was clipped by 4 bases and J by 13 bases; unmatched bases: 18. The CDR3 extends over 15 amino acids. Per germline, CDR1 SGHDT and CDR2 YYEEEE.

The rearrangement links TRBV5-3 to TRBJ1-2; the match to TRBD1 covers 12 bases. TRBV5-3 is assigned to the ORF class and has an uncertain function. Trimming cost V 3 bases and J 6 bases; bases outside gene matches: 18. The CDR3 is made up of 19 amino acids. For the CDR3, the DNA is TGTGCCAGAAGCTCCCTAGAGGTGGGACAGGGGGCGCTCGGAGATGGCTACACCTTC. Translating gives CARSSLEVGQGALGDGYTF.

The chain employs TRBV4-2 and TRBJ2-7; a possible D gene is TRBD1 (6 bases). This CDR3 comprises 16 residues. Trimming stripped 1 base from V and 0 bases from J, with 13 bases between. CDR1 and CDR2 (germline): LGHNA, YNFKEQ. The CDR3 DNA reads as TGTGCCAGCAGCCAAGGTGGACAGCTCACCTCCTACGAGCAGTACTTC. It is translated as CASSQGGQLTSYEQYF.

The J gene is TRBJ1-5, the V gene TRBV7-9; a possible D gene is TRBD1 (5 bases). The CDR3 runs to 15 residues. Trimming left V 1 base short and J 4 bases short, with 11 bases between. Per the germline V gene, CDR1 is SEHNR and CDR2 is FQNEAQ (reference sequence). The chain's CDR3 is CASSLDSQGNQPQHF. DNA of the CDR3: TGTGCCAGCAGCTTAGATTCCCAGGGTAATCAGCCCCAGCATTTT.

The chain carries TRBV19 and TRBJ2-1; 13 nucleotides agree with TRBD2. In germline, CDR1 is LNHDA, CDR2 SQIVND (reference sequence). This CDR3 is built from 14 residues. With V trimmed by 7 bases and J by 9 bases, 6 bases remained unmatched. CDR3: CASNPLAGGGEQFF. CDR3 sequence (DNA): TGTGCCAGTAACCCACTAGCGGGAGGGGGTGAGCAGTTCTTC.

The chain joins TRBV6-2 or TRBV6-3 to TRBJ2-7, with 7 bases aligning to TRBD2. V lost 0 bases and J lost 5; bases outside the gene matches: 4. The CDR3 runs 14 residues. Germline V gene data show CDR1 as MNHEY and CDR2 as SVGEGT. CDR3 DNA sequence: TGTGCCAGCAGTTACTCGAACGGGAGGAACGAGCAGTACTTC. It specifies CASSYSNGRNEQYF.

The chain carries TRBV15 and TRBJ2-3; TRBD1 matches at 9 bases. The V gene end was trimmed by 5 bases and the J gene end by 6 bases; junction bases not matched to a gene: 9. Per germline, CDR1 LNHNV and CDR2 YYDKDF (reference sequence). The CDR3 has 15 amino acids. CDR3 loop: CATSVDRGGFDTQYF. For the CDR3, the DNA is TGTGCCACCAGCGTAGACAGGGGGGGTTTTGATACGCAGTATTTT.

The CDR3 spells CSATSGRAYEQYF. The CDR3, as DNA: TGCAGCGCTACTAGCGGGAGGGCCTACGAGCAGTACTTC. The chain is built from TRBV29-1 and TRBJ2-7; TRBD2 matches 13 bases. V gave up 7 bases and J gave up 2 bases; unmatched junction bases: 2. The CDR3 consists of 13 residues. Germline loops: CDR1 SQVTM, CDR2 ANQGSEA.

The CDR3 is CASRAGQGGTDTQYF. CDR3 in DNA: TGTGCCAGCAGGGCGGGACAGGGGGGCACAGATACGCAGTATTTT. The chain joins TRBV2 to TRBJ2-3, with TRBD1 matching over 11 bases. The V segment lost 6 bases and the J segment 1 base; nucleotides outside the gene matches: 3. There are 15 residues in the CDR3. The germline V gene encodes CDR1 SNHLY and CDR2 FYNNEI. The entire variable domain, with the rest obtained from reference TRBV2 and TRBJ2-3, is as follows: EPEVTQTPSHQVTQMGQEVILRCVPISNHLYFYWYRQILGQKVEFLVSFYNNEISEKSEIFDDQFSVERPDGSNFTLKIRSTKLEDSAMYFCASRAGQGGTDTQYFGPGTRLTVL.

J is TRBJ2-7 and V is TRBV28; 9 bases agree with TRBD1. Germline lookup yields CDR1 MDHEN and CDR2 SYDVKM. This CDR3 is built from 15 residues. V was clipped by 6 bases and J by 7 bases; unmatched bases: 13. As DNA, the CDR3 is TGTGCCAGCAGAGACCCCCGGGACAGGGTTGATGAGCAGTACTTC. Translating gives CASRDPRDRVDEQYF.

The chain combines TRBV15 with TRBJ2-1; a weak D match, TRBD1 (6 bases). Trimming shortened V by 5 bases and J by 2 bases, and 22 bases separated the two germline ends. CDR3 length equals 18 residues. The V gene's germline CDR1 is LNHNV and CDR2 YYDKDF (reference sequence). Here the CDR3 reads CATSAPPRGKVTYNEQFF. In DNA form, the CDR3 reads TGTGCCACCAGCGCTCCTCCGAGGGGGAAAGTCACCTACAATGAGCAGTTCTTC.

V gene TRBV9 combines with J gene TRBJ2-2, with TRBD1 matching over 12 bases. Trimming cost V 1 base and J 7 bases; bases outside gene matches: 5. The CDR3 has 16 residues. The germline CDR1 and CDR2 sequences are SGDLS and YYNGEE. The CDR3 DNA follows: TGTGCCAGCAGCGTAAGGGGACAGGGGGCAGGCGGGGAGCTGTTTTTT. Its protein product is CASSVRGQGAGGELFF.

The V gene is TRBV7-2, the J gene TRBJ2-5; tentatively, D is TRBD2 (5 bases). V lost 6 bases and J lost 0, with 14 bases in between. This CDR3 contains 15 residues. Germline loops: CDR1 SGHTA, CDR2 FQGNSA. The CDR3, as DNA: TGTGCCAGCAGTACGAGGGAGAATTACCAAGAGACCCAGTACTTC. This codes for CASSTRENYQETQYF. The full variable domain, its missing parts supplied by reference TRBV7-2 and TRBJ2-5, is GAGVSQSPSNKVTEKGKDVELRCDPISGHTALYWYRQSLGQGLEFLIYFQGNSAPDKSGLPSDRFSAERTGGSVSTLTIQRTQQEDSAVYLCASSTRENYQETQYFGPGTRLLVL.

The gene calls are TRBV5-4 and TRBJ1-2; 8 nucleotides match TRBD1. CDR1 and CDR2 (germline): SGHNT, YYREEE (reference sequence). V dropped 4 bases and J dropped 2; count of bases not matched to a gene: 7. The CDR3 spans 15 residues. The CDR3 region is CASSGNRGLNYGYTF. The CDR3 region has the DNA TGTGCCAGCAGCGGAAACAGGGGGTTAAACTATGGCTACACCTTC.

The rearrangement joins TRBV5-5 to TRBJ2-7, with 7 bases matching TRBD1. With 3 bases clipped from V and 0 bases from J, the junction kept 3 bases outside the gene matches. CDR1 SGHKS and CDR2 YYEKEE come from the germline V gene (reference sequence). The CDR3 consists of 14 residues. This CDR3 reads CASSYYRGSYEQYF. The CDR3 DNA follows: TGTGCCAGCAGCTACTACAGGGGCTCCTACGAGCAGTACTTC.

This clone has a single count. This chain connects TRBV10-3 to TRBJ2-2; 9 nucleotides match TRBD1. J gave up 6 bases and V 4 bases, and 3 bases lay outside the gene matches. The CDR3 is 14 residues long. Looked up from germline, CDR1 is ENHRY and CDR2 is SYGVKD. Written as DNA, the CDR3 is TGTGCCATCAGTGGGACAGGGGCGGCCGGGGAGCTGTTTTTT. It specifies CAISGTGAAGELFF.

CDR3: CASSLGNSEQYF. The CDR3 DNA sequence: TGTGCCAGCAGCTTAGGTAACTCCGAGCAGTACTTC. The chain is built from TRBV7-9 and TRBJ2-7, with D hard to call. Germline values: CDR1 SEHNR, CDR2 FQNEAQ (reference sequence). This CDR3 is 12 amino acids long. Trimming stripped 1 base from V and 6 bases from J, with 7 bases between. Drawing the rest from reference TRBV7-9 and TRBJ2-7, the complete variable domain is DTGVSQNPRHKITKRGQNVTFRCDPISEHNRLYWYRQTLGQGPEFLTYFQNEAQLEKSRLLSDRFSAERPKGSFSTLEIQRTEQGDSAMYLCASSLGNSEQYFGPGTRLTVT.

The chain carries TRBV11-2 and TRBJ2-5; no firm D call. Trimming cost V 0 bases and J 1 base, with 6 bases left between them. CDR3 length: 14 residues. The germline V gene has CDR1 SGHAT and CDR2 FQNNGV. CDR3 coding DNA: TGTGCCAGCAGCTTAGAATTCCTCCAAGAGACCCAGTACTTC. It is translated as CASSLEFLQETQYF.

This chain joins TRBV7-2 and TRBJ1-1; D remains ambiguous. CDR1 and CDR2 from the germline V gene are SGHTA and FQGNSA. V lost 0 bases to trimming and J lost 2 bases, with 16 bases between them. The CDR3 has 17 amino acids. Here the CDR3 DNA reads TGTGCCAGCAGCTTAGCGAGGGCAGCGGACCTAAACACTGAAGCTTTCTTT. Protein: CASSLARAADLNTEAFF.

This clone was detected once. The rearrangement joins TRBV18 to TRBJ1-2, with 9 nucleotides matching TRBD1. Germline V gene lookup returns CDR1 KGHSH and CDR2 LQKENI. CDR3 length: 14 amino acids. The trim removed 5 bases at V and 5 bases at J, leaving 6 bases unmatched. Here the CDR3 reads CASSSQGAPYGYTF. CDR3 bases: TGTGCCAGCTCATCACAGGGGGCTCCTTATGGCTACACCTTC.